These T cell receptor beta chains were read from a single sample in a study of Ad26.COV2.S vaccination and SARS-CoV-2 variants. Sequencing was performed with immunoSEQ multiplex PCR; in TCRdb, only in-frame clones are kept and a portion is missing. The sample yields roughly 510,000 clones, 87% seen once. The sample was peripheral blood, taken in a trial of Ad26.COV2.S vaccine versus placebo. The origin of the receptors is a person aged 18-65 years who received the Ad26.COV2.S COVID-19 vaccine or a placebo. The CDR3 runs from the conserved cysteine through the conserved F or W. The D gene is left open where the match is weak. Clone size is given for some rows only: seen once, a few or many times, or a class if the clone is expanded.

D gene,clone size,V gene,J gene,CDR3 protein,CDR3 DNA
TRBD2,-,TRBV10-3,TRBJ2-5,CAIRPGGAGSAGETQYF,TGTGCCATCAGACCTGGGGGAGCGGGGTCAGCGGGAGAGACCCAGTACTTC
-,many,TRBV2,TRBJ1-1,CASKSRQFEAFF,TGTGCCAGCAAGTCCCGGCAATTTGAAGCTTTCTTT
TRBD2,-,TRBV18,TRBJ2-7,CASSLTSGRAHEQYF,TGTGCCAGCTCGCTAACTAGCGGGAGGGCCCACGAGCAGTACTTC
TRBD1,-,TRBV5-4,TRBJ1-4,CASSPGQGDEKLFF,TGTGCCAGCAGCCCGGGACAGGGCGATGAAAAACTGTTTTTT
-,-,TRBV13,TRBJ2-1,CASSPGATYNEQFF,TGTGCCAGCAGCCCAGGTGCTACCTACAATGAGCAGTTCTTC
TRBD1,once,TRBV28,TRBJ1-4,CASSFGGTGVEKLFF,TGTGCCAGCAGTTTTGGGGGGACAGGGGTTGAAAAACTGTTTTTT
-,-,TRBV10-1,TRBJ2-7,CARCPDGFYEQYF,TGCGCCAGATGTCCCGATGGGTTCTACGAGCAGTACTTC
TRBD1,few,TRBV7-9,TRBJ1-2,CASASGTGGLYGYTF,TGTGCCAGCGCCTCCGGGACAGGGGGCCTCTATGGCTACACCTTC
TRBD1,-,TRBV30,TRBJ1-2,CAGAPDRGVYGYTF,TGTGCGGGGGCCCCCGACAGGGGGGTCTATGGCTACACCTTC
TRBD2,-,TRBV5-1,TRBJ2-2,CASSPLGLAGGRTGELFF,TGCGCCAGCAGCCCCTTGGGACTAGCGGGAGGGCGAACCGGGGAGCTGTTTTTT
-,-,TRBV29-1,TRBJ2-7,CSVGGPSSYEQYF,TGCAGCGTTGGGGGACCAAGCTCCTACGAGCAGTACTTC
TRBD2,-,TRBV9,TRBJ2-1,CASSVESGRAGEQFF,TGTGCCAGCAGCGTAGAGTCCGGGAGGGCGGGTGAGCAGTTCTTC
TRBD2,-,TRBV9,TRBJ2-1,CASSALGGGINNEQFF,TGTGCCAGCAGCGCCTTGGGCGGGGGAATCAACAATGAGCAGTTCTTC
-,-,TRBV30,TRBJ2-5,CAWSLSSKETQYF,TGTGCCTGGAGTTTGAGTTCCAAAGAGACCCAGTACTTC
TRBD2,-,TRBV9,TRBJ2-3,CASSVGLAAVDTQYF,TGTGCCAGCAGCGTAGGTCTAGCGGCAGTGGATACGCAGTATTTT
-,once,TRBV19,TRBJ1-1,CASSPLMPTEAFF,TGTGCCAGTAGTCCCCTTATGCCCACTGAAGCTTTCTTT
TRBD2,-,TRBV10-3,TRBJ2-7,CAISDPRGSYEQYF,TGTGCCATCAGTGACCCCCGCGGGAGTTACGAGCAGTACTTC
-,once,TRBV5-1,TRBJ1-2,CASSSAGQSYGYTF,TGCGCCAGCAGCTCGGCTGGACAGAGCTATGGCTACACCTTC
-,once,TRBV9,TRBJ1-1,CASSFGLLNTEAFF,TGTGCCAGCAGTTTTGGCCTCCTGAACACTGAAGCTTTCTTT
TRBD1,once,TRBV19,TRBJ2-3,CASSRGQGADTQYF,TGTGCCAGTAGTCGGGGACAGGGGGCTGATACGCAGTATTTT
TRBD2,-,TRBV28,TRBJ2-3,CASSLRLAGRSTDTQYF,TGTGCCAGCAGTTTGCGGCTAGCGGGGAGATCCACAGATACGCAGTATTTT
TRBD1,-,TRBV30,TRBJ1-1,CAWSVWDRVSAEAFF,TGTGCCTGGAGTGTCTGGGACAGGGTATCGGCTGAAGCTTTCTTT